Listed here are 17 T cell receptor beta chains from one sample, sequenced in a study of OX40 agonist ivuxolimab in advanced cancers. The data were produced by immunoSEQ multiplex PCR, yet TCRdb's version contains in-frame clones alone and is incomplete. The table includes tens of thousands of clones, roughly 86% detected once. Sequenced here: CD4+ or CD8+ T cells sorted from blood, sampled in a trial of the OX40 agonist ivuxolimab. Receptor source: an adult with an advanced solid tumor such as melanoma, head and neck, liver or kidney cancer.

This clone was picked up one time. This chain connects TRBV27 to TRBJ2-7; maybe TRBD2 (5 bases). The germline V gene has CDR1 MNHEY and CDR2 SMNVEV (reference sequence). V lost 7 bases and J lost 0, with 13 bases in between. This CDR3 is 14 amino acids long. The CDR3 DNA reads as TGTGCCAGCACAGTAGCGCTAAGCTCCTACGAGCAGTACTTC. Protein product: CASTVALSSYEQYF.

Of note for this clone: Other DNA sequences of this sample code for an identical CDR3. The chain couples TRBV29-1 to TRBJ2-7; possible D gene TRBD1, 6 bases. The CDR3 consists of 11 residues. Trimming left V 3 bases short and J 4 bases short, with 7 bases between. Germline V CDR1 and CDR2: SQVTM, ANQGSEA. CDR3 DNA sequence: TGCAGCGTTGACAGGGGTTACGAGCAGTACTTC. It specifies CSVDRGYEQYF.

The chain has TRBV25-1 and TRBJ2-1; no reliable D call. This CDR3 comprises 15 residues. The V gene's germline CDR1 is MGHDK and CDR2 SYGVNS. Trimming stripped 4 bases from V and 0 bases from J, with 10 bases between. The CDR3, as DNA: TGTGCCAGCAGTGCGCTATCCCTCTCCTACAATGAGCAGTTCTTC. Its translation is CASSALSLSYNEQFF.

V usage is TRBV5-6 and J usage is TRBJ2-7; TRBD1 matches at 7 bases. Germline assignment: CDR1 SGHDT and CDR2 YYEEEE. Trimming took 2 bases from V and 2 from J; bases not matched to a gene: 4. This CDR3 comprises 14 residues. CDR3 loop: CASSFRDSPYEQYF. DNA for the CDR3: TGTGCCAGCAGCTTCCGGGACAGTCCCTACGAGCAGTACTTC.

This rearrangement joins TRBV11-1 to TRBJ2-7; possible D gene TRBD1, 6 bases. V dropped 0 bases and J dropped 2 bases, with 11 bases sitting between them. This CDR3 is 15 amino acids long. Germline-derived CDR1 and CDR2 are SGHAT and FQDESV (reference sequence). CDR3 DNA sequence: TGTGCCAGCAGCTTAGCGTTAAGGACAGCCTACGAGCAGTACTTC. Residues: CASSLALRTAYEQYF.

This chain connects TRBV18 to TRBJ1-5; no definite D call. CDR1 KGHSH and CDR2 LQKENI come from the germline V gene. CDR3 length equals 16 residues. The V end lost 6 bases, the J end lost 0 bases, and 15 bases lay between the germline ends. CDR3: CASSSAVTNSNQPQHF. The DNA for the CDR3 is TGTGCCAGCTCCAGTGCAGTAACGAATAGCAATCAGCCCCAGCATTTT.

This clone came up once. The J gene is TRBJ2-2, the V gene TRBV9; 8 nucleotides agree with TRBD2. V lost 4 bases, J lost 7 bases, and 12 bases stayed unmatched. The germline V gene encodes CDR1 SGDLS and CDR2 YYNGEE. The CDR3 contains 16 residues. CDR3 nucleotide sequence: TGTGCCAGCAGCACGGACCCGGGAGGGCCCGGCGGGGAGCTGTTTTTT. This gives the protein CASSTDPGGPGGELFF.

The chain joins TRBV9 to TRBJ2-3; TRBD2 aligns across 11 bases. The trim removed 3 bases at V and 6 bases at J, leaving 9 bases unmatched. The germline V gene encodes CDR1 SGDLS and CDR2 YYNGEE. The CDR3 is 16 amino acids. The CDR3 is CASSARTSGSFDTQYF. For the CDR3, the DNA is TGTGCCAGCAGCGCCCGAACTAGCGGGAGTTTTGATACGCAGTATTTT.

The CDR3 nucleotides are TGTGCCATCAGTGATAGCGGGGGCTCCTACAATGAGCAGTTCTTC. Protein sequence: CAISDSGGSYNEQFF. The gene calls are TRBV10-3 and TRBJ2-1; 9 bases match TRBD2. The germline CDR1 and CDR2 sequences are ENHRY and SYGVKD. The V and J ends lost 3 bases and 0 bases, in that order; junction bases with no gene match: 0. The CDR3 totals 15 residues.

The genes are TRBV13 and TRBJ2-5; the match to TRBD2 covers 8 bases. Germline-derived CDR1 and CDR2 are PRHDT and FYEKMQ (reference sequence). V was clipped by 5 bases and J by 4 bases; unmatched bases: 3. The CDR3 consists of 13 residues. This chain's CDR3 is CASSRGGRETQYF. CDR3 coding DNA: TGTGCCAGCAGCCGGGGGGGAAGAGAGACCCAGTACTTC.

The V gene is TRBV5-1, the J gene TRBJ2-3, with TRBD2 identical over 8 bases. CDR1 is SGHRS and CDR2 is YFSETQ in the germline V gene. Losses at the gene ends were 5 bases for V and 2 bases for J; bases not matched to a gene: 7. This CDR3 has 15 amino acids. CDR3 amino acids: CASRAGTSATDTQYF. The CDR3 nucleotides are TGCGCCAGCAGGGCCGGGACTAGTGCCACAGATACGCAGTATTTT.

The gene calls are TRBV4-2 and TRBJ1-3; the D gene is possibly TRBD1 (6 bases). Trimming removed 1 base at V and 0 bases at J, with 22 bases between. CDR1 is LGHNA and CDR2 is YNFKEQ in the germline V gene. The CDR3 extends over 20 amino acids. The DNA for the CDR3 is TGTGCCAGCAGCCAAGGACCGGCTACCGGCGGACAGTTCTCTGGAAACACCATATATTTT. It yields the protein CASSQGPATGGQFSGNTIYF.

The V gene is TRBV6-6, the J gene TRBJ2-1; tentative D call: TRBD2 (7 bases). The CDR3 contains 15 residues. With 7 bases removed from V and 3 bases from J, the gap between germline ends came to 16 bases. The V gene's germline CDR1 is MNHNY and CDR2 SVGAGI (reference sequence). This CDR3 is CASTKGGEHYNEQFF. CDR3 coding DNA: TGTGCCAGCACTAAAGGGGGGGAGCACTACAATGAGCAGTTCTTC.

The chain employs TRBV6-1 and TRBJ2-7; D gene uncertain. The V and J ends lost 5 bases and 2 bases respectively, with 16 bases between them. Germline CDR1 and CDR2: MNHNS and SASEGT. The CDR3 contains 15 residues. The CDR3 loop reads CASSKPEMAPYEQYV. The CDR3 nucleotides read TGTGCCAGCAGTAAACCCGAGATGGCCCCCTACGAGCAGTACGTC.

The chain recombines TRBV29-1 with TRBJ2-4, with 10 nucleotides matching TRBD1. With V trimmed by 1 base and J by 9 bases, 6 bases remained unmatched. Germline V CDR1 and CDR2: SQVTM, ANQGSEA. The CDR3 totals 14 residues. CDR3 in DNA: TGCAGCGTTGAAGCGGGGGGACAGGGGAGCATTCAGTACTTC. This sequence encodes CSVEAGGQGSIQYF.

The chain uses TRBV5-4 and TRBJ1-2, with D perhaps TRBD1 (6 bases). Germline CDR1 reads SGHNT; CDR2 reads YYREEE (reference sequence). There are 15 residues in the CDR3. The germline V and J ends were trimmed by 4 bases and 8 bases, with 21 bases remaining between them. The CDR3 loop is CASSPWYREAGGYTF. CDR3 DNA sequence: TGTGCCAGCAGCCCCTGGTACAGGGAAGCCGGCGGCTACACCTTC.

The chain employs TRBV5-1 and TRBJ1-1; 8 bases are shared with TRBD1. The germline gives CDR1 SGHRS, CDR2 YFSETQ. The CDR3 sequence is 14 residues long. After removal of 3 bases from V and 10 bases from J, the junction contained 11 bases not matched to a gene. The CDR3 protein is CASSSGQGGSGAFF. The CDR3 DNA follows: TGCGCCAGCAGCTCTGGACAGGGAGGCTCTGGAGCTTTCTTT.